Shown below are 21 T cell receptor beta chains from a single sample sequenced in a study of CD8 T cells in Susac syndrome. With random hexamers, 0.5 to 1 ug RNA was reverse transcribed. TCRdb called the immunoSEQ multiplex PCR reads again in MiXCR, with one record for every CDR3 protein. Found here are 85,000 to 95,000 distinct CDR3 sequences, about 94% of them singletons; the top ten hold about 0.28%. Sequencing used CD4+ T cells from PBMCs. Source of these receptors: a human donor with Susac syndrome.

The gene calls are TRBV29-1 and TRBJ2-3; 8 positions match TRBD2. V lost 6 bases, J lost 5 bases, and 10 bases stayed unmatched. CDR3 length: 14 residues. The V gene's germline CDR1 is SQVTM and CDR2 ANQGSEA. CDR3 residues: CSVDGGGTLDTQYF. Here the CDR3 DNA reads TGCAGCGTCGACGGGGGGGGCACACTAGATACGCAGTATTTT.

The chain employs TRBV14 and TRBJ1-1, with 9 bases fitting TRBD1. The trim removed 3 bases at V and 4 bases at J, leaving 0 bases unmatched. CDR3 length: 13 residues. Germline-derived CDR1 and CDR2 are SGHDN and FVKESK. The CDR3 protein is CASSQDRGTEAFF. The CDR3 bases are TGTGCCAGCAGCCAGGACAGGGGCACTGAAGCTTTCTTT.

The gene calls are TRBV5-4 and TRBJ1-6; D gene ambiguous. In germline, CDR1 is SGHNT, CDR2 YYREEE (reference sequence). The V gene lost 4 bases and the J gene lost 7 bases, with 15 bases spanning the gap. The CDR3 is 15 amino acids. As DNA, the CDR3 is TGTGCCAGCAGCCCCGCCGGCTTGTCAAATTCACCCCTCCACTTT. Residues: CASSPAGLSNSPLHF.

This clonotype appeared a single time. The chain carries TRBV7-9 and TRBJ2-7, with 10 nucleotides matching TRBD2. Germline V lookup: CDR1 SEHNR, CDR2 FQNEAQ (reference sequence). Trimming cost V 7 bases and J 3 bases; bases outside gene matches: 3. There are 13 residues in the CDR3. The CDR3 coding sequence is TGTGCCAGCAACCTAGCGGGGGACTACGAGCAGTACTTC. The encoded protein is CASNLAGDYEQYF. The whole variable domain, remainder taken from reference TRBV7-9 and TRBJ2-7, is DTGVSQNPRHKITKRGQNVTFRCDPISEHNRLYWYRQTLGQGPEFLTYFQNEAQLEKSRLLSDRFSAERPKGSFSTLEIQRTEQGDSAMYLCASNLAGDYEQYFGPGTRLTVT.

V and J are TRBV5-4 and TRBJ1-4; D remains unclear. Deletions cut 2 bases from V and 7 bases from J, with 12 bases between. In germline, CDR1 is SGHNT, CDR2 YYREEE (reference sequence). CDR3 length: 14 amino acids. The CDR3 reads CASSFGRRREKLFF. The CDR3 region has the DNA TGTGCCAGCAGCTTCGGCAGGAGGCGTGAAAAACTGTTTTTT. Using reference TRBV5-4 and TRBJ1-4 for the parts outside the CDR3, the full variable domain is ETGVTQSPTHLIKTRGQQVTLRCSSQSGHNTVSWYQQALGQGPQFIFQYYREEENGRGNFPPRFSGLQFPNYSSELNVNALELDDSALYLCASSFGRRREKLFFGSGTQLSVL.

The V and J genes are TRBV28 and TRBJ2-2, with unresolved D. The CDR3 runs to 13 residues. The V end was cut by 6 bases, the J end by 1 base, with 6 bases between. Germline loops: CDR1 MDHEN, CDR2 SYDVKM. In nucleotides, the CDR3 is TGTGCCAGCAGCCTACTGAACACCGGGGAGCTGTTTTTT. Translation: CASSLLNTGELFF.

The chain carries TRBV5-4 and TRBJ2-1; TRBD2 might be the D (7 bases). With 4 bases removed from V and 5 bases from J, the gap between germline ends came to 31 bases. This CDR3 has 20 amino acids. CDR1 and CDR2 (germline): SGHNT, YYREEE (reference sequence). The CDR3 nucleotides are TGTGCCAGCAGCGGGGGCCGGTTGGGTGGACTAGGGATTTCCCACAATGAGCAGTTCTTC. Its translation: CASSGGRLGGLGISHNEQFF.

The chain recombines TRBV4-1 with TRBJ1-6; D possibly corresponds to TRBD1 (6 bases). Germline loops: CDR1 MGHRA, CDR2 YSYEKL. V lost 1 base, J lost 10 bases, and 20 bases lay in between. The CDR3 spans 17 residues. CDR3 amino acids: CASSQVSSGDGRSPLHF. CDR3 nucleotide sequence: TGCGCCAGCAGCCAAGTATCCTCAGGGGATGGTCGGTCACCCCTCCACTTT.

The chain employs TRBV30 and TRBJ2-1, with no clear D. Trimming pared 2 bases from V and 0 bases from J, leaving 17 bases between. Germline lookup yields CDR1 GTSNPN and CDR2 SVGIG (reference sequence). The CDR3 runs 17 residues. CDR3 DNA sequence: TGTGCCTGGAGTATGGCAGTCGGGCTTAGCTCCTACAATGAGCAGTTCTTC. The encoded protein is CAWSMAVGLSSYNEQFF.

This chain links TRBV6-5 with TRBJ1-2; D uncertain. V was shortened by 2 bases and J by 8 bases, with 9 bases between the two germline ends. The CDR3 runs 12 residues. Per the germline V gene, CDR1 is MNHEY and CDR2 is SVGAGI. In nucleotides, the CDR3 is TGTGCCAGCAGTTACGTAGGGTCGGGCTACACCTTC. This encodes CASSYVGSGYTF.

V is TRBV29-1 and J is TRBJ2-2, with a tentative D call TRBD1 (6 bases). The CDR3 extends over 17 amino acids. The germline V gene encodes CDR1 SQVTM and CDR2 ANQGSEA. V shed 4 bases and J shed 0 bases, with 18 bases lying between them. CDR3 sequence (DNA): TGCAGCGTTGGAGGACTTCCGGGACACCCGAACACCGGGGAGCTGTTTTTT. It specifies CSVGGLPGHPNTGELFF.

This chain connects TRBV4-3 to TRBJ2-6; TRBD2 might be the D (6 bases). CDR3 size: 19 residues. CDR1 and CDR2 from the germline V gene are LGHNA and YSLEER. Between the trimmed V and J ends, which lost 4 bases and 0 bases, there was a span of 19 bases. The DNA of the CDR3 is TGCGCCAGCAGCCTGAGGGGCAAGGGACTGAGCTCTGGGGCCAACGTCCTGACTTTC. Translation gives CASSLRGKGLSSGANVLTF.

The chain links TRBV4-1 to TRBJ2-4; D is undetermined. The V end was cut by 5 bases, the J end by 3 bases, with 11 bases between. The germline V gene has CDR1 MGHRA and CDR2 YSYEKL. CDR3 length: 14 amino acids. In DNA, the CDR3 is TGCGCCAGCAGCGACATAGTAGGCAAAAACATTCAGTACTTC. It translates to CASSDIVGKNIQYF.

To note about this clonotype: A read error may account for a junction end that differs from germline. The V call is TRBV20-1, the J call TRBJ1-2; TRBD1 might be the D (5 bases). Looked up from germline, CDR1 is DFQATT and CDR2 is SNEGSKA (reference sequence). There are 12 residues in the CDR3. CDR3 region: CSARDLRDGYTF. Written as DNA, the CDR3 is TGCAGCGCTAGGGACCTAAGGGATGGCTACACCTTC.

The chain employs TRBV20-1 and TRBJ2-5; 10 bases map to TRBD2. CDR1 DFQATT and CDR2 SNEGSKA come from the germline V gene (reference sequence). The CDR3 runs 14 residues. V trimming: 5 bases; J trimming: 7 bases; junction bases outside the gene matches: 10. CDR3 nucleotides: TGCAGTGCTCGAGGACTAGCGGCCCTGGTGACCCAGTACTTC. It yields the protein CSARGLAALVTQYF.

CDR3 DNA sequence: TGTGCCAGCAGTGAAGGAAGAGCGGAAGCCATAATATTCAATGAGCAGTTCTTC. Protein sequence: CASSEGRAEAIIFNEQFF. The V gene is TRBV2, the J gene TRBJ2-1; possibly TRBD2 for D (5 bases). The CDR3 is made up of 18 amino acids. V was pared by 1 base and J by 6 bases, with 22 bases between. Germline CDR1 reads SNHLY; CDR2 reads FYNNEI.

This rearrangement joins TRBV5-4 to TRBJ2-3, with 8 bases that match TRBD1. The length of the CDR3 is 16 residues. CDR1 is SGHNT and CDR2 is YYREEE in the germline V gene (reference sequence). The J segment lost 0 bases and the V segment lost 4 bases, leaving 7 bases of the junction unmatched. The CDR3 protein is CASSPQGGSSTDTQYF. The CDR3 nucleotides are TGTGCCAGCAGCCCACAGGGGGGCTCTAGCACAGATACGCAGTATTTT.

V and J are TRBV28 and TRBJ1-1; no clear D gene. The CDR3 consists of 13 residues. Germline assignment: CDR1 MDHEN and CDR2 SYDVKM. Between the trimmed V and J ends, which lost 5 bases and 7 bases, there was a span of 14 bases. The CDR3 region is CASSPPQEDEAFF. For the CDR3, the DNA is TGTGCCAGCAGTCCCCCCCAGGAGGATGAAGCTTTCTTT.

This chain joins TRBV6-5 and TRBJ2-1, with D unclear. CDR1 MNHEY and CDR2 SVGAGI come from the germline V gene. CDR3 size: 13 residues. V lost 6 bases and J lost 5, with 11 bases in between. The CDR3: CASRWTANNEQFF. The CDR3 DNA sequence: TGTGCCAGCAGATGGACGGCTAACAATGAGCAGTTCTTC.

V usage is TRBV20-1 and J usage is TRBJ2-7, with D unclear. Trimming stripped 5 bases from V and 2 bases from J, with 13 bases between. The CDR3 is 13 amino acids. Germline CDR1 reads DFQATT; CDR2 reads SNEGSKA (reference sequence). CDR3 in amino acids: CSAEDNDPYEQYF. The CDR3 DNA reads as TGCAGTGCTGAAGATAATGATCCCTACGAGCAGTACTTC.

J is TRBJ2-7 and V is TRBV6-5; possibly TRBD1 for D (5 bases). Germline V gene lookup returns CDR1 MNHEY and CDR2 SVGAGI. CDR3 length: 14 residues. V lost 6 bases and J lost 5, with 17 bases in between. CDR3 amino acids: CASSRMTTGHEQYF. The CDR3 DNA sequence: TGTGCCAGCAGCCGAATGACCACAGGCCACGAGCAGTACTTC.